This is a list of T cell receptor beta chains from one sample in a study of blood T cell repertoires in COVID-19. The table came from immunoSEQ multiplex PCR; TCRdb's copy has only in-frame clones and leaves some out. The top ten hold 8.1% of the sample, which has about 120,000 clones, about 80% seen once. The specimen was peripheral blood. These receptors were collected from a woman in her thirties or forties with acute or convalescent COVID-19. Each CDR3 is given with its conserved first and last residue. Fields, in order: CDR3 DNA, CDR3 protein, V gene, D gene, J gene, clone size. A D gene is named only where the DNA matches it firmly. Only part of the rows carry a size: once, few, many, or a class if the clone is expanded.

DNA: TGTGCCACAAAACTGGGGCAGGGGTTCTACGAGCAGTACTTC; CDR3: CATKLGQGFYEQYF; V: TRBV27; D: .; J: TRBJ2-7; size: once
DNA: TGTGCCAGCAGCCCGGGGACATCTAACTATGGCTACACCTTC; CDR3: CASSPGTSNYGYTF; V: TRBV5-4; D: .; J: TRBJ1-2; size: .
DNA: TGTGCCAGCAGCCCCGGACAGGGGGCGGCGTATAGCAATCAGCCCCAGCATTTT; CDR3: CASSPGQGAAYSNQPQHF; V: TRBV7-8; D: TRBD1; J: TRBJ1-5; size: .
DNA: TGTGCCAGCAGATCAGTTGCAGATACGCAGTATTTT; CDR3: CASRSVADTQYF; V: TRBV6-5; D: .; J: TRBJ2-3; size: .
DNA: TGTGCCAGCAGCCGGACAGGGGGGCAGCCCCAGCATTTT; CDR3: CASSRTGGQPQHF; V: TRBV14; D: TRBD1; J: TRBJ1-5; size: .
DNA: TGTGCCTGGGGACACAGCTCCTATAATTCACCCCTCCACTTT; CDR3: CAWGHSSYNSPLHF; V: TRBV30; D: .; J: TRBJ1-6; size: .
DNA: TGTGCCAGTAGTACCCAGGGGAGCACAGATACGCAGTATTTT; CDR3: CASSTQGSTDTQYF; V: TRBV19; D: .; J: TRBJ2-3; size: few
DNA: TGTGCCATCAGTGAGCCGGGGGGGACCTCCCACAATGAGCAGTTCTTC; CDR3: CAISEPGGTSHNEQFF; V: TRBV10-3; D: TRBD2; J: TRBJ2-1; size: .
DNA: TGTGCCAGCAGCCCCTCCCAAACAGGGTATGACGGCTACACCTTC; CDR3: CASSPSQTGYDGYTF; V: TRBV6-5; D: .; J: TRBJ1-2; size: .
DNA: TGTGCCAGCAGCCCCTGGACAGGGCGCCCCAGAGGAAACACCATATATTTT; CDR3: CASSPWTGRPRGNTIYF; V: TRBV14; D: TRBD1; J: TRBJ1-3; size: .
DNA: TGTGCCAGCCAGCAGCGGGGTGATGGCTACACCTTC; CDR3: CASQQRGDGYTF; V: TRBV3-1/TRBV3-2; D: .; J: TRBJ1-2; size: .
DNA: TGCGCCAACGCCAGAGGGTGGGGAACTGAAGCTTTCTTT; CDR3: CANARGWGTEAFF; V: TRBV10-1; D: .; J: TRBJ1-1; size: .
DNA: TGCAGTGCTAGTCGTCTAGCGGGGGCCACCTCCTACAATGAGCAGTTCTTC; CDR3: CSASRLAGATSYNEQFF; V: TRBV20-1; D: TRBD2; J: TRBJ2-1; size: few
DNA: TGTGCCAGCAGCTTATCGACTAGCGGCACAGATACGCAGTATTTT; CDR3: CASSLSTSGTDTQYF; V: TRBV7-2; D: TRBD2; J: TRBJ2-3; size: .
DNA: TGTGCCAGCAGCTCGTTTGATCAGCCCCAGCATTTT; CDR3: CASSSFDQPQHF; V: TRBV7-2; D: .; J: TRBJ1-5; size: .
DNA: TGCGCCAGCAGCGGGACACACCCGTCTGAAGCTTTCTTT; CDR3: CASSGTHPSEAFF; V: TRBV4-1; D: .; J: TRBJ1-1; size: once
DNA: TGTGCCAGCAGTGGCGTGACTAGCGGGGAAAGGGAGACCCAGTACTTC; CDR3: CASSGVTSGERETQYF; V: TRBV6-4; D: TRBD2; J: TRBJ2-5; size: .
DNA: TGTGCCAGCAGTGAAGAAAGGGGGATAGCTAACTATGGCTACACCTTC; CDR3: CASSEERGIANYGYTF; V: TRBV2; D: .; J: TRBJ1-2; size: .
DNA: TGCGCCAGCAGCTTAAGACAGGGGACCAATTCTGAAGCTTTCTTT; CDR3: CASSLRQGTNSEAFF; V: TRBV5-1; D: TRBD1; J: TRBJ1-1; size: .
DNA: TGTGCCAGCAGCTTACAAGGACTAGCGGGGGGTCAAGAGACCCAGTACTTC; CDR3: CASSLQGLAGGQETQYF; V: TRBV7-2; D: TRBD2; J: TRBJ2-5; size: .
DNA: TGTGCCAGCAGCTTTAGAGATGCCCTCTCTGGAAACACCATATATTTT; CDR3: CASSFRDALSGNTIYF; V: TRBV7-9; D: .; J: TRBJ1-3; size: .
DNA: TGCGCCAGCAGCTTATGGGACAGTGGGACTGAAGCTTTCTTT; CDR3: CASSLWDSGTEAFF; V: TRBV5-1; D: TRBD1; J: TRBJ1-1; size: .
DNA: TGCGCCAGCAGCTTTCAAGCAGGACTTCTCTCTGGAAACACCATATATTTT; CDR3: CASSFQAGLLSGNTIYF; V: TRBV5-1; D: .; J: TRBJ1-3; size: .
DNA: TGCGCCAGCAGCCAAGGCCGGCAGGGCCCTGTCTACGAGCAGTACTTC; CDR3: CASSQGRQGPVYEQYF; V: TRBV4-3; D: .; J: TRBJ2-7; size: .
DNA: TGTGCCAGCACCCCGGGGAGGGATCGACAGCCCCAGCATTTT; CDR3: CASTPGRDRQPQHF; V: TRBV6-5; D: .; J: TRBJ1-5; size: .
DNA: TGTGCCAGTAGTCGGCCTGGTTTGACCCCCAGCGATGAGCAGTTCTTC; CDR3: CASSRPGLTPSDEQFF; V: TRBV19; D: .; J: TRBJ2-1; size: .
DNA: TGTGCCAGCAGCTTTGAGGCATGGGACGGGAGAATTACCTCCTACGAGCAGTACTTC; CDR3: CASSFEAWDGRITSYEQYF; V: TRBV12-1; D: .; J: TRBJ2-7; size: once
DNA: TGTGCCAGAAGCTTGGAGGACAGGGAGAAAAATAATGAGCAGTTCTTC; CDR3: CARSLEDREKNNEQFF; V: TRBV5-3; D: TRBD1; J: TRBJ2-1; size: .
DNA: TGCGCCAGCAGCTTGGGAATGGGACAGGGGGAGCCCCAGCATTTT; CDR3: CASSLGMGQGEPQHF; V: TRBV5-1; D: TRBD1; J: TRBJ1-5; size: .
DNA: TGCGCCAGCAGCATCTCAATCTCGAGCGGGGGGGCGGCTGGAAACACCATATATTTT; CDR3: CASSISISSGGAAGNTIYF; V: TRBV4-3; D: .; J: TRBJ1-3; size: .
DNA: TGCGCCAGCAGCTTACCGGGACTAGCGGGGCACAATGAGCAGTTCTTC; CDR3: CASSLPGLAGHNEQFF; V: TRBV5-1; D: TRBD2; J: TRBJ2-1; size: .
DNA: TGTGCCAGCAGTCAGGGCAGCCAGACTACGCAGTATTTT; CDR3: CASSQGSQTTQYF; V: TRBV6-5; D: .; J: TRBJ2-3; size: .
DNA: TGTGCCAGCAGTGCTAGCTCCTACGAGCAGTACTTC; CDR3: CASSASSYEQYF; V: TRBV2; D: .; J: TRBJ2-7; size: .
DNA: TGCAGTGCTAGTGCGGGAAACAATGAGCAGTTCTTC; CDR3: CSASAGNNEQFF; V: TRBV20-1; D: .; J: TRBJ2-1; size: once
DNA: TGTGCCAGCAGCTTAACTTCGAACACCGGGGAGCTGTTTTTT; CDR3: CASSLTSNTGELFF; V: TRBV7-2; D: .; J: TRBJ2-2; size: few
DNA: TGTGCCAGCAGCCAAGATTTGGACAGGGGGTGGCAGTACTTC; CDR3: CASSQDLDRGWQYF; V: TRBV3-1/TRBV3-2; D: TRBD1; J: TRBJ2-7; size: .
DNA: TGTGCCAGCAGCTTAGCGAGGGGGTACCAAGAGACCCAGTACTTC; CDR3: CASSLARGYQETQYF; V: TRBV7-9; D: .; J: TRBJ2-5; size: once
DNA: TGCGCCAGCAGTGAAAACCGCCGTTTGGGGACTAAGCAAGAGACCCAGTACTTC; CDR3: CASSENRRLGTKQETQYF; V: TRBV10-2; D: TRBD2; J: TRBJ2-5; size: .
DNA: TGTGCCAGCTCTGGTGGCTCAACCTACAATGAGCAGTTCTTC; CDR3: CASSGGSTYNEQFF; V: TRBV18; D: .; J: TRBJ2-1; size: .
DNA: TGTGCCAGCAGACTGACTCTACCGAACACTGAAGCTTTCTTT; CDR3: CASRLTLPNTEAFF; V: TRBV6-5; D: .; J: TRBJ1-1; size: .
DNA: TGTGCCAGCGGGGCAGGTATGGGGGAGACCCAGTACTTC; CDR3: CASGAGMGETQYF; V: TRBV25-1; D: .; J: TRBJ2-5; size: .
DNA: TGTGCCAGCAGCAACGGGCAGGGGTATGGCTACACCTTC; CDR3: CASSNGQGYGYTF; V: TRBV6-2/TRBV6-3; D: .; J: TRBJ1-2; size: .
DNA: TGTGCCAGCAGGGAGGGGCAGGGAGAAAACGAGCAGTACTTC; CDR3: CASREGQGENEQYF; V: TRBV6-5; D: .; J: TRBJ2-7; size: .
DNA: TGTGCCAGCAGCCGCGACACTGAAGCTTTCTTT; CDR3: CASSRDTEAFF; V: TRBV5-4; D: .; J: TRBJ1-1; size: .
DNA: TGTGCCAGCAGCCCATCACGGGATGGGCCAGATACGCAGTATTTT; CDR3: CASSPSRDGPDTQYF; V: TRBV7-3; D: .; J: TRBJ2-3; size: .
DNA: TGCGCCAGCAGCCAAGTTGGGAGGGGGGGTGCGAGAATACAGTTCTTC; CDR3: CASSQVGRGGARIQFF; V: TRBV4-1; D: .; J: TRBJ2-1; size: .
DNA: TGTGCCAGCAGCGGGAGGGGGATGGGCACCGGGGAGCTGTTTTTT; CDR3: CASSGRGMGTGELFF; V: TRBV6-5; D: TRBD2; J: TRBJ2-2; size: .
DNA: TGTGCCAGCAGACAACAGGGCATCTATGGCTACACCTTC; CDR3: CASRQQGIYGYTF; V: TRBV2; D: .; J: TRBJ1-2; size: .
DNA: TGTGCCAGCTCACCGGGGTGGCAGGGATACAATGAGCAGTTCTTC; CDR3: CASSPGWQGYNEQFF; V: TRBV18; D: .; J: TRBJ2-1; size: .